This T cell receptor (beta chain) comes out of a study of blood T cell repertoires in COVID-19. The overall study: COVID-19 samples from acute and convalescent phases originated in the United States, Italy and Spain. T cells, B-cell-depleted T cells, or PBMCs provided the cDNA or gDNA that served as material.

The authors' processing: Reference gene primers were amplified, and this amplification served to estimate nucleated cell counts. Method: immunoSEQ multiplex PCR; TCRdb's copy keeps in-frame clones and lacks some. V and J calls and clone size come straight from that table; D and trimming were deduced from the DNA. The sample includes more than 150,000 clones, 86% of them seen just once. There are 12 residues in the CDR3. Germline-derived CDR1 and CDR2 are SNHLY and FYNNEI. The V and J ends lost 3 bases and 5 bases respectively, with 7 bases between them. Sequenced input: peripheral blood. V and J are TRBV2 and TRBJ2-5, with D tentatively TRBD1 (6 bases). The clonotype comes from a man between 65 and 85 years old with active or convalescent COVID-19. The CDR3 loop is CASSDRGETQYF. The DNA of the CDR3 is TGTGCCAGCAGTGATAGGGGGGAGACCCAGTACTTC.